Each of the 6 T cell receptor beta chains below was sequenced from the same sample in a study of T cell responses to AZD1222 COVID-19 vaccine. Some clones are missing from TCRdb's copy, which holds only in-frame ones; the method was immunoSEQ multiplex PCR. The sample has 80,000 to 90,000 clones, roughly nine tenths seen once. Sequencing was performed on peripheral blood, taken 28 days after the second AZD1222 dose. The receptors come from an adult who received the AZD1222 COVID-19 vaccine.

This clone showed up just a few times. The rearrangement joins TRBV12-3 or TRBV12-4 to TRBJ2-2, with D possibly matching TRBD2 (6 bases). The CDR3 is 13 amino acids. Trimming removed 8 bases at V and 0 bases at J, with 7 bases between. DNA for the CDR3: TGTGCCAGCCGGGACTCGAACACCGGGGAGCTGTTTTTT. This codes for CASRDSNTGELFF.

This chain links TRBV5-5 with TRBJ2-3; 10 positions agree with TRBD2. Germline CDR1 reads SGHKS; CDR2 reads YYEKEE (reference sequence). This CDR3 spans 18 amino acids. The V and J ends lost 5 bases and 2 bases, in that order; junction bases with no gene match: 14. The CDR3 DNA reads TGTGCCAGCAGTTTAGCGGGGGGCGATCATGCTACCACAGATACGCAGTATTTT. Residues: CASSLAGGDHATTDTQYF.

V usage is TRBV19 and J usage is TRBJ1-5; no firm D call. The CDR3 extends over 13 amino acids. CDR1 and CDR2 from the germline V gene are LNHDA and SQIVND (reference sequence). Trimming cost V 1 base and J 7 bases, with 8 bases left between them. CDR3 DNA: TGTGCCAGTAGTATAGGAGGGCTACAGCCCCAGCATTTT. Translated: CASSIGGLQPQHF.

CDR3 coding DNA: TGTGCCAGCCGCCACACTGGCTATTTGAACACTGAAGCTTTCTTT. Translating gives CASRHTGYLNTEAFF. The chain recombines TRBV6-6 with TRBJ1-1; the D is unclear. This CDR3 spans 15 amino acids. V was cut by 8 bases and J by 0 bases, with 16 bases left in between. Germline V gives CDR1 MNHNY, CDR2 SVGAGI (reference sequence).

The rearrangement joins TRBV10-2 to TRBJ2-1; 11 bases are a match to TRBD2. This CDR3 comprises 19 residues. Germline V gene data show CDR1 as WSHSY and CDR2 as SAAADI. Unmatched junction bases numbered 12, after V lost 4 bases and J lost 1 base. The CDR3 is CASSASGLAGGFSYNEQFF. The DNA of the CDR3 is TGCGCCAGCAGTGCGTCGGGGCTAGCGGGGGGATTTTCCTACAATGAGCAGTTCTTC.

This clone occurred a few times. V gene TRBV5-5 combines with J gene TRBJ2-5; 11 nucleotides line up with TRBD2. The ends lost 5 bases at V and 1 base at J; junction bases unmatched: 4. CDR1 SGHKS and CDR2 YYEKEE come from the germline V gene (reference sequence). This CDR3 has 15 residues. The CDR3 here is CASSIGLAGQETQYF. CDR3 nucleotide sequence: TGTGCCAGCAGTATCGGACTAGCGGGCCAAGAGACCCAGTACTTC.